A selection of T cell receptor beta chains follows, all from one sample in a study of blood T cell repertoires in COVID-19. Measured with immunoSEQ multiplex PCR; TCRdb has only the in-frame clones, and not every one. The table lists 75,000 to 100,000 clones, about 86% of them singletons, with roughly 14% in the top ten. The sample comprised peripheral blood. The receptors come from a human donor in a cohort sampled during active COVID-19. The CDR3 runs from the conserved cysteine through the conserved F or W. A D gene is named only where the DNA matches it firmly. Not every row has a clone size; where given, it reads once, few, many or a size class.

cdr3_nt	cdr3_aa	j_call	d_call	v_call	clone_size
TGTGCCAGCAGCTTGGCTGGGGGGAGGAACTATGGCTACACCTTC	CASSLAGGRNYGYTF	TRBJ1-2	-	TRBV5-4	few
TGTGCCAGCAGTCGCAGGGGAGGGGGCAATCAGCCCCAGCATTTT	CASSRRGGGNQPQHF	TRBJ1-5	-	TRBV5-6	-
TGCGCCAGCAGCTTGGGAAGCGGGGGAGGCAATGAGCAGTTCTTC	CASSLGSGGGNEQFF	TRBJ2-1	TRBD2	TRBV5-1	-
TGTGCCAGTAGGAATCGGGACAGGGGACGGAACACTGAAGCTTTCTTT	CASRNRDRGRNTEAFF	TRBJ1-1	TRBD1	TRBV19	-
TGTGCCAGCAGCGCCGGAAACGGACAGGGGGGTTATGGCTACACCTTC	CASSAGNGQGGYGYTF	TRBJ1-2	TRBD1	TRBV9	-
TGTGCCAGCAGTTACTGGGAGGGAGGGTCTTACAATGAGCAGTTCTTC	CASSYWEGGSYNEQFF	TRBJ2-1	TRBD2	TRBV6-2/TRBV6-3	-
TGCGCCAGCAGTTCTCCGGGACTAGGGAGGGGAAATGAGCAGTTCTTC	CASSSPGLGRGNEQFF	TRBJ2-1	TRBD2	TRBV10-1	-
TGTGCCAGCAGCTCGACAGGGGCTTATGATGGCTACACCTTC	CASSSTGAYDGYTF	TRBJ1-2	TRBD1	TRBV5-8	-
TGTGCCAGCAGTTCGGCGGGTCTTTACAATGAGCAGTTCTTC	CASSSAGLYNEQFF	TRBJ2-1	-	TRBV27	-
TGTGCCTGGGGCTACTACGAGCAGTACTTC	CAWGYYEQYF	TRBJ2-7	-	TRBV30	-
TGCGCCAGCAGCCCCCCCGGGAACTATGGCTACACCTTC	CASSPPGNYGYTF	TRBJ1-2	-	TRBV5-1	-
TGTGCCAGTAGTGTCCGGGACAGGGCTGGCTACACCTTC	CASSVRDRAGYTF	TRBJ1-2	TRBD1	TRBV19	-
TGTGCCAGCACCGAATCGGAGGAGGATACGCAGTATTTT	CASTESEEDTQYF	TRBJ2-3	-	TRBV3-1/TRBV3-2	-
TGTGCCAGCAGTGAAGTCCGGGGAACTGAAGCTTTCTTT	CASSEVRGTEAFF	TRBJ1-1	-	TRBV2	-
TGTGCCAGCAGCCCAGGACACCGTTACTACGAGCAGTACTTC	CASSPGHRYYEQYF	TRBJ2-7	-	TRBV3-1/TRBV3-2	-
TGTGCCAGTAGCTTTAGCTCCGGGACAGATAATTCACCCCTCCACTTT	CASSFSSGTDNSPLHF	TRBJ1-6	TRBD1	TRBV19	-
TGTGCCAGCAGCTTAGTATCCGCCAGGCTGGATACGCAGTATTTT	CASSLVSARLDTQYF	TRBJ2-3	-	TRBV7-8	-
TGCGCCAGCAGCCAAGTGGGGACAGACTCCTACGAGCAGTACTTC	CASSQVGTDSYEQYF	TRBJ2-7	TRBD1	TRBV4-1	-
TGTGCCAGCTCACCAGGACAAGCTAACTATGGCTACACCTTC	CASSPGQANYGYTF	TRBJ1-2	-	TRBV18	few
TGTGCCAGCAGCCGGGACAGTGATTACGAGCAGTACTTC	CASSRDSDYEQYF	TRBJ2-7	TRBD1	TRBV3-1/TRBV3-2	-
TGCGCCAGCAGCTTGGAGCTGAGGGCAAAAACCTACGAGCAGTACTTC	CASSLELRAKTYEQYF	TRBJ2-7	-	TRBV5-1	-
TGTGCCAGCAGCTACACATGGGACAGGGTCACAGATACGCAGTATTTT	CASSYTWDRVTDTQYF	TRBJ2-3	TRBD1	TRBV5-8	-
TGTGCCAGCAGCTCCCTGACTAGCTTAACCTACAATGAGCAGTTCTTC	CASSSLTSLTYNEQFF	TRBJ2-1	TRBD2	TRBV7-9	-
TGTGCCAGCAGTTTCCGGCCAGCGGGAGTGGTAGGCGGCAATGAGCAGTTCTTC	CASSFRPAGVVGGNEQFF	TRBJ2-1	TRBD2	TRBV27	-
TGTGCCAGCAGTTACTCGAGCGGGAGTATGGGTGAGCAGTTCTTC	CASSYSSGSMGEQFF	TRBJ2-1	TRBD2	TRBV6-5	few
TGTGCCAGCAGCTTGACAGCGGGAGGGCCTGACAATGAGCAGTTCTTC	CASSLTAGGPDNEQFF	TRBJ2-1	TRBD2	TRBV5-4	-
TGCGCCAGCAGTGAGTCGGCTAGCGGGAGGTACGAGCAGTACTTC	CASSESASGRYEQYF	TRBJ2-7	TRBD2	TRBV10-1	-